Listed below are T cell receptor beta chains from one sample, sequenced in a study of PD-1 blockade in mismatch repair-deficient tumors. The data were produced by immunoSEQ multiplex PCR, yet TCRdb's version contains in-frame clones alone and is incomplete. The table has roughly 40,000 clones, 70% to 90% seen once. Sample: peripheral blood, taken roughly 76 weeks after starting pembrolizumab. These receptors all come from an adult with mismatch repair-deficient cancer. Both conserved end residues are part of each CDR3. Each record gives: J gene, D gene, V gene, clone size, CDR3 length, CDR3 protein, CDR3 DNA. The D gene is left open where the match is weak. Size tells how often a clone was seen (once, few, many) or the class of an expanded clone, and some rows leave it out.

J: TRBJ2-7; D: TRBD2; V: TRBV27; size: NA; length: 15; CDR3: CASSFRGGSSYEQYF; DNA: TGTGCCAGCAGTTTCCGGGGGGGAAGCTCCTACGAGCAGTACTTC
J: TRBJ1-1; D: NA; V: TRBV13; size: once; length: 15; CDR3: CASSLSPGVNTEAFF; DNA: TGTGCCAGCAGCTTATCCCCAGGCGTGAACACTGAAGCTTTCTTT
J: TRBJ2-6; D: NA; V: TRBV5-4; size: NA; length: 15; CDR3: CASSLPTSGANVLTF; DNA: TGTGCCAGCAGCTTGCCAACGTCTGGGGCCAACGTCCTGACTTTC
J: TRBJ2-3; D: NA; V: TRBV5-1; size: NA; length: 14; CDR3: CASSFPSSTDTQYF; DNA: TGCGCCAGCAGCTTCCCGTCTAGCACAGATACGCAGTATTTT
J: TRBJ2-3; D: TRBD1; V: TRBV10-3; size: NA; length: 14; CDR3: CAIMRDRGADTQYF; DNA: TGTGCCATCATGAGGGACAGGGGCGCAGATACGCAGTATTTT
J: TRBJ2-7; D: TRBD2; V: TRBV2; size: NA; length: 13; CDR3: CATQASGTGEQYF; DNA: TGTGCCACCCAGGCTAGCGGGACGGGCGAGCAGTACTTC
J: TRBJ2-5; D: NA; V: TRBV18; size: NA; length: 12; CDR3: CASSWQQETQYF; DNA: TGTGCCAGCTCATGGCAGCAAGAGACCCAGTACTTC
J: TRBJ1-4; D: NA; V: TRBV10-3; size: NA; length: 13; CDR3: CAISAATNEKLFF; DNA: TGTGCCATCAGTGCAGCAACTAATGAAAAACTGTTTTTT
J: TRBJ2-2; D: NA; V: TRBV11-3; size: NA; length: 15; CDR3: CASSLRPGVPGELFF; DNA: TGTGCCAGCAGCTTACGGCCAGGGGTGCCCGGGGAGCTGTTTTTT
J: TRBJ2-2; D: NA; V: TRBV7-3; size: once; length: 15; CDR3: CASSLGRLNTGELFF; DNA: TGTGCCAGCAGCTTAGGGAGGCTCAACACCGGGGAGCTGTTTTTT
J: TRBJ2-7; D: TRBD2; V: TRBV28; size: NA; length: 16; CDR3: CASCTQGTSGPYEQYF; DNA: TGTGCCAGCTGTACTCAGGGGACTAGCGGGCCCTACGAGCAGTACTTC
J: TRBJ2-1; D: TRBD2; V: TRBV9; size: NA; length: 15; CDR3: CASSVSSGRANEQFF; DNA: TGTGCCAGCAGCGTTTCTAGCGGGAGGGCAAATGAGCAGTTCTTC
J: TRBJ1-2; D: NA; V: TRBV7-9; size: few; length: 12; CDR3: CASSLRSYGYTF; DNA: TGTGCCAGCAGCTTACGGAGCTATGGCTACACCTTC
J: TRBJ2-5; D: NA; V: TRBV20-1; size: NA; length: 11; CDR3: CSLQGQETQYF; DNA: TGCAGCCTCCAGGGTCAGGAGACCCAGTACTTC
J: TRBJ1-1; D: NA; V: TRBV4-3; size: NA; length: 14; CDR3: CASSQDAGVTEAFF; DNA: TGCGCCAGCAGCCAAGATGCAGGAGTCACTGAAGCTTTCTTT
J: TRBJ2-7; D: TRBD2; V: TRBV7-2; size: NA; length: 18; CDR3: CASSSQTSGRGFSYEQYF; DNA: TGTGCCAGCAGCTCCCAGACTAGCGGGAGGGGATTCTCCTACGAGCAGTACTTC
J: TRBJ2-6; D: NA; V: TRBV2; size: NA; length: 16; CDR3: CASSGQSPSGANVLTF; DNA: TGTGCCAGCAGCGGACAGTCCCCCTCTGGGGCCAACGTCCTGACTTTC
J: TRBJ1-2; D: TRBD1; V: TRBV7-6; size: NA; length: 13; CDR3: CASSAGQQLGYTF; DNA: TGTGCCAGCAGCGCGGGACAGCAGCTTGGCTACACCTTC
J: TRBJ1-1; D: TRBD1; V: TRBV7-9; size: NA; length: 16; CDR3: CASRTGQGSLNTEAFF; DNA: TGTGCCAGCAGAACCGGACAGGGGTCCCTGAACACTGAAGCTTTCTTT
J: TRBJ2-1; D: NA; V: TRBV2; size: NA; length: 13; CDR3: CASSDSGNLEQFF; DNA: TGTGCCAGCTCCGACTCGGGGAACTTAGAGCAGTTCTTC
J: TRBJ2-5; D: NA; V: TRBV10-3; size: NA; length: 15; CDR3: CAISESVYAGETQYF; DNA: TGTGCCATCAGTGAGTCGGTCTACGCGGGGGAGACCCAGTACTTC
J: TRBJ2-7; D: NA; V: TRBV7-6; size: NA; length: 15; CDR3: CASSLAEGQRYEQYF; DNA: TGTGCCAGCAGCTTAGCGGAGGGGCAAAGATACGAGCAGTACTTC